This TCR beta chain originates from a study of breast tumors, draining lymph nodes, adjacent tissues. General study results and limits: Findings are consistent with lymph node origin and intratumoral expansion of most tumor T cells.

A note on this clonotype: Its specificity is unknown.

Breast cancer patients provided tissue from their axillary draining lymph nodes. TCRdb reprocessed the multiplex PCR reads via MiXCR and lists one record per CDR3 protein. The table lists roughly 110,000 distinct CDR3 sequences, roughly 33% of them singletons. The CDR3 spans 16 residues. CDR1 and CDR2 (germline): SGHDN, FVKESK. Between the trimmed V and J ends, which lost 1 base and 5 bases, there was a span of 17 bases. This sequence was found in a female donor with breast cancer. Some clones in this sample may be carry-over from other donors' samples. This chain connects TRBV14 to TRBJ1-1; D possibly corresponds to TRBD1 (6 bases). Sequenced material: axillary lymph node tissue. The CDR3 DNA sequence: TGTGCCAGCAGCCAAGTATTGAGGGCAGGGGCAACTGAAGCTTTCTTT. Amino acid sequence: CASSQVLRAGATEAFF.